This record looks at one T cell receptor (beta chain) sequence and its context. Its antigen specificity is not known. Base quality data are lacking; no much larger clone is found one base away. The CDR3 starts with the cysteine, ends with the phenylalanine, and has 15 residues. Kept here is only the CDR3 DNA, which spans 45 bases and is read in frame from base 1. Based on the germline V gene, the CDR1 and CDR2 sequences are SNHLY and FYNNEI. V is cut back by 6 bases and J by 3 bases, with 8 bases in the junction unmatched. TCRbeta CDR3 regions were amplified from genomic DNA using the immunoSEQ Assay, a bias-controlled multiplex PCR. Turning to the authors' computational methods: Nucleated cell counts per sample were estimated from amplification of reference gene primers within the assay. Sequence reads were collapsed and filtered to measure the absolute abundance of every unique TCRbeta CDR3 rearrangement. For each sample, productive Simpson clonality was calculated as the square root of Simpson's diversity index across productive rearrangements. What TCRdb holds here is the immuneACCESS table cut down to in-frame rearrangements. Part of the clones is not present; checked against another copy, under half of the missing clones reflect an unresolved V gene, and the others are unexplained. V, J and clone size derive from that table, while D and trimming were established from the DNA sequence. This sample lists roughly 290,000 clones; 70% to 85% were detected once. The leading ten clones occupy 0.87% of the sample.

In Seattle, one collaborating source enrolled patients while the infection was active and tracked those patients longitudinally over the course of disease. The collaborating institutions used their own protocols to collect whole blood in K2EDTA tubes. For TCRbeta analysis, collaborators shipped samples as frozen whole blood, isolated PBMCs, or DNA extracted from either of those sample types. This record belongs to a study of blood T cell repertoires in COVID-19 (dated by TCRdb to the early 2020s). For context, the study as a whole: Collaborator samples came from the United States, Italy and Spain and covered acute and convalescent phases of COVID-19. Sample metadata almost always included a de-identified subject ID, COVID-19 status, age in years and sex. Where available, HLA class I and class II types were obtained from metadata supplied by the sample provider rather than from assay-based typing. The repertoires were made available in a free public database intended to serve as a resource for research on the immune response to SARS-CoV-2. The material from the prospective study consisted of cDNA or gDNA derived from T cells, B-cell-depleted T cells, or PBMCs. Deeply sampled blood TCRbeta repertoires from subjects exposed to, actively infected with, or recovered from COVID-19 were included in the dataset. Samples came from the ongoing ImmuneRACE study (first 160 participants) plus 1,254 subjects from 6 global collaborators. Overall study outcomes, separate from this receptor: Clinical and demographic metadata were provided uncurated, with the amount varying by source and participant.

The chain links TRBV2 with TRBJ1-5, with TRBD1 identical over 7 junction bases. This TCR was recovered from a human donor with COVID-19, enrolled during active disease. The donor label of this sample is uncertain. The specimen was peripheral blood. The base sequence is TGTGCCAGCAGGGCTGGGGGACAGATCAATCAGCCCCAGCATTTT. Its protein reads: CASRAGGQINQPQHF.